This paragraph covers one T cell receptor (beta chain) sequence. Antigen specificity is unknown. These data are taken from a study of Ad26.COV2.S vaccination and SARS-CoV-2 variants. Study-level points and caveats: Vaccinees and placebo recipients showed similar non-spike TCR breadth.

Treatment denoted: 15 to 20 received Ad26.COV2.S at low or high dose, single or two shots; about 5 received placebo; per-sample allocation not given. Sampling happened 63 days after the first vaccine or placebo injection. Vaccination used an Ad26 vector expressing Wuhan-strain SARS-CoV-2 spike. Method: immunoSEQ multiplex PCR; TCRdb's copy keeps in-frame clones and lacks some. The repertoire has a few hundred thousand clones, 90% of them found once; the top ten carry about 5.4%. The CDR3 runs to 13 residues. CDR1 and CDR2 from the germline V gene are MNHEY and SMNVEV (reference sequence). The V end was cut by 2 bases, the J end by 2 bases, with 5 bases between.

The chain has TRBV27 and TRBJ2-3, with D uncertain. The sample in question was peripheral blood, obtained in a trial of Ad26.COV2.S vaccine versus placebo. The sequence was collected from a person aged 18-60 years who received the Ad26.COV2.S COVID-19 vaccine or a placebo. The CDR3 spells CASSLQDTDTQYF. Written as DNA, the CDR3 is TGTGCCAGCAGTTTACAGGACACAGATACGCAGTATTTT.